This T cell receptor (beta chain) comes out of a study of blood T cell repertoires in COVID-19 (dated by TCRdb to the early 2020s). For the wider study: Collaborator samples came from the United States, Italy and Spain and covered acute and convalescent phases of COVID-19. The prospective study material was composed of cDNA or gDNA derived from T cells, B-cell-depleted T cells, or PBMCs. Subjects who had been exposed to COVID-19, were actively infected with it, or had recovered from it provided the deeply sampled blood TCRbeta repertoires that made up the dataset. The repertoires were released in a freely available public database meant as a resource for research on the immune response to SARS-CoV-2. Samples were obtained from the ongoing ImmuneRACE study (first 160 participants) and from 1,000 to 1,500 subjects provided by 6 global collaborators. A de-identified subject ID, COVID-19 status, age in years and sex were almost always included in the sample metadata. Where HLA class I and class II types were available, the types were taken from metadata supplied by the sample provider, not from assay-based typing. General study outcomes and caveats: The quantity of clinical and demographic metadata differed by source and by participant and was supplied without curation.

The immunoSEQ Assay, a bias-controlled multiplex PCR, was used to amplify TCRbeta CDR3 regions from genomic DNA. The authors' analysis ran thus. Nucleated cell counts per sample were estimated from amplification of reference gene primers within the assay. To quantify the absolute abundance of each unique TCRbeta CDR3 rearrangement, sequence reads were collapsed and filtered. For each sample, productive Simpson clonality was calculated as the square root of Simpson's diversity index over productive rearrangements. This is the immuneACCESS table as TCRdb keeps it, with only in-frame sequences that have V and J called. A part of the clones is gone; compared with another copy, unresolved V genes explain less than half, and the rest is unexplained. That table is the source of V, J and clone size, and D and trimming were worked out from the DNA. For this sample the table gives hundreds of thousands of clones, of which around 88% were detected only once. The top ten constitute under 8% of the sample.

On this clone itself: This clone's antigen is unknown. Per-nucleotide qualities are absent, and no much larger clonotype sits a single base away.

Counted from cysteine to phenylalanine, this CDR3 has 14 amino acids. Only CDR3 DNA is held: 42 bases, read in frame from base 1. The germline V gene encodes CDR1 ENHRY and CDR2 SYGVKD. V sheds 7 bases and J sheds 0 bases, leaving 12 bases between their ends. Another Seattle source contributed samples from volunteer blood donors who had recovered from COVID-19. Whole blood was collected in K2EDTA tubes by collaborating institutions according to the institutions' own protocols. For TCRbeta analysis, collaborators shipped samples in one of three forms: frozen whole blood, isolated PBMCs, or DNA extracted from either of those sample types.

What was sequenced was peripheral blood. In this chain, TRBV10-3 is recombined with TRBJ1-1, with the D segment identity uncertain. This receptor was obtained from a woman in her thirties who had recovered from COVID-19. CDR3 reads: CAITQSGMNTEAFF. The DNA sequence is TGTGCCATCACCCAGAGCGGCATGAACACTGAAGCTTTCTTT.